The entry that follows covers one T cell receptor (beta chain) sequence. Generated by immunoSEQ multiplex PCR, the TCRdb table keeps only in-frame clones and is missing some. The repertoire consists of hundreds of thousands of clones, with around 88% occurring once and the leading ten covering 4.5% to 5.5%. The junction had 13 bases not matched to a gene; V was cut back by 6 bases and J by 4 bases. CDR3 size: 17 residues. CDR1 is SNHLY and CDR2 is FYNNEI in the germline V gene. The sample comes from a study of blood T cell repertoires in COVID-19. The chain recombines TRBV2 with TRBJ1-2, with 11 bases that match TRBD1. The receptor was isolated from a woman younger than 45 who had been exposed to COVID-19. The sample consisted of PBMCs or T cells enriched from blood (not recorded which). The CDR3 reads CASRSGTGGILGYGYTF. DNA for the CDR3: TGTGCCAGCAGGTCCGGGACAGGGGGAATTTTAGGCTATGGCTACACCTTC. The entire variable domain, with the rest obtained from reference TRBV2 and TRBJ1-2, is as follows: EPEVTQTPSHQVTQMGQEVILRCVPISNHLYFYWYRQILGQKVEFLVSFYNNEISEKSEIFDDQFSVERPDGSNFTLKIRSTKLEDSAMYFCASRSGTGGILGYGYTFGSGTRLTVV.